This T cell receptor (beta chain) stems from a study of blood T cell repertoires in COVID-19. The overall study: The samples span acute and convalescent COVID-19 from the United States, Italy and Spain.

The CDR3 is 14 amino acids. V dropped 0 bases and J dropped 4 bases, with 10 bases sitting between them. Germline values: CDR1 SGDLS, CDR2 YYNGEE. Measured with immunoSEQ multiplex PCR; TCRdb has only the in-frame clones, and not every one. The sample lists roughly 190,000 clones, more than 75% occurring once. The rearrangement uses TRBV9 and TRBJ1-1; D is undetermined. The sequencing sample was made of peripheral blood. The clonotype was recovered from a man aged 40-49 years with active or convalescent COVID-19. CDR3 amino acids: CASSVVEGSTEAFF. The CDR3, as DNA: TGTGCCAGCAGCGTAGTGGAGGGTAGCACTGAAGCTTTCTTT. The full variable domain, its missing parts supplied by reference TRBV9 and TRBJ1-1, is DSGVTQTPKHLITATGQRVTLRCSPRSGDLSVYWYQQSLDQGLQFLIQYYNGEERAKGNILERFSAQQFPDLHSELNLSSLELGDSALYFCASSVVEGSTEAFFGQGTRLTVV.